This passage covers 26 T cell receptor beta chains from one sample sequenced in a study of cytomegalovirus exposure and HLA in healthy donors. The primer mix had 60 Vbeta and 13 Jbeta primers. Generated by immunoSEQ multiplex PCR, the TCRdb table keeps only in-frame clones and is missing some. The profile shows about 91,000 clones, approximately 78% of them singletons. Material for sequencing was PBMCs. These receptors originate from a male donor in good health and CMV-seropositive.

The chain is built from TRBV28 and TRBJ2-3; a possible D gene is TRBD2 (5 bases). V lost 4 bases and J lost 2, with 13 bases in between. This CDR3 comprises 15 residues. The germline V gene has CDR1 MDHEN and CDR2 SYDVKM. In nucleotides, the CDR3 is TGTGCCAGCAGTTGTAGGACTTGTAACACAGATACGCAGTATTTT. Translation: CASSCRTCNTDTQYF.

The V call is TRBV29-1, the J call TRBJ2-1; 8 bases agree with TRBD2. The CDR3 consists of 15 residues. Germline trimming cut 6 bases from V and 3 bases from J; bases unmatched to any gene: 10. The germline CDR1 and CDR2 sequences are SQVTM and ANQGSEA. CDR3 residues: CSVNPTSERYNEQFF. The CDR3 nucleotides read TGCAGCGTAAATCCGACTAGCGAGCGCTACAATGAGCAGTTCTTC.

The chain joins TRBV19 to TRBJ2-1, with 7 bases identical to TRBD2. The V gene's germline CDR1 is LNHDA and CDR2 SQIVND (reference sequence). This CDR3 contains 17 residues. The trim removed 3 bases at V and 1 base at J, leaving 9 bases unmatched. The CDR3 DNA follows: TGTGCCAGTAGTATGGGAGCGGGATCGTTATCCTACAATGAGCAGTTCTTC. It translates to CASSMGAGSLSYNEQFF.

This chain uses TRBV6-6 with TRBJ2-7; the D gene is possibly TRBD1 (5 bases). Germline V gene lookup returns CDR1 MNHNY and CDR2 SVGAGI (reference sequence). The CDR3 contains 16 residues. Trimming took 2 bases from V and 0 from J, leaving 14 bases between them. The DNA of the CDR3 is TGTGCCAGCAGTTACGCCCAGGGCCATAGCTCCTACGAGCAGTACTTC. Translating it yields CASSYAQGHSSYEQYF.

The rearrangement uses TRBV6-5 and TRBJ1-2; a possible D gene is TRBD1 (6 bases). V lost 6 bases to trimming and J lost 8 bases, with 16 bases between them. Germline assignment: CDR1 MNHEY and CDR2 SVGAGI. This CDR3 region has 13 residues. CDR3 DNA: TGTGCCAGCAGCCCGGGACAAACGGGAGGCTACACCTTC. It encodes CASSPGQTGGYTF.

This clone was recorded only once. The chain has TRBV27 and TRBJ2-5, with 8 bases lining up with TRBD1. Unmatched junction bases numbered 1, after V lost 5 bases and J lost 5 bases. Germline values: CDR1 MNHEY, CDR2 SMNVEV (reference sequence). The CDR3 extends over 12 amino acids. As DNA, the CDR3 is TGTGCCAGCAGTCGGACAGGGGAGACCCAGTACTTC. Its translation is CASSRTGETQYF.

This chain connects TRBV18 to TRBJ2-1; D gene ambiguous. CDR3 length: 17 amino acids. CDR1 and CDR2 (germline): KGHSH, LQKENI. Trimming stripped 2 bases from V and 0 bases from J, with 14 bases between. CDR3 DNA sequence: TGTGCCAGCTCACCATCAAATCCAGGTACCTCCTACAATGAGCAGTTCTTC. Translating it yields CASSPSNPGTSYNEQFF.

This clone was picked up one time. The gene calls are TRBV27 and TRBJ1-5; D perhaps matches TRBD1 (5 bases). Germline CDR1 is MNHEY and CDR2 is SMNVEV (reference sequence). The CDR3 spans 15 residues. The germline V and J ends were trimmed by 6 bases and 5 bases, with 17 bases remaining between them. The CDR3 DNA follows: TGTGCCAGCAGCCCTTTTCCTCCGACAGATCAGCCCCAGCATTTT. Translating it yields CASSPFPPTDQPQHF.

This sequence joins TRBV6-1 and TRBJ2-7; the match to TRBD1 covers 8 bases. The CDR3 loop spans 14 amino acids. Germline-derived CDR1 and CDR2 are MNHNS and SASEGT. V lost 8 bases, J lost 2 bases, and 8 bases stayed unmatched. The CDR3: CASGTGLGAYEQYF. The DNA of the CDR3 is TGTGCCAGCGGGACAGGTCTGGGGGCCTACGAGCAGTACTTC.

This clone is a singleton in its sample. Other DNA sequences from this sample encode an identical CDR3 as well. This chain uses TRBV5-1 with TRBJ2-5, with 8 bases fitting TRBD2. Germline assignment: CDR1 SGHRS and CDR2 YFSETQ. The CDR3 runs to 14 residues. V was clipped by 1 base and J by 1 base; unmatched bases: 0. The CDR3 DNA reads as TGCGCCAGCAGCTTGAGCGGGGGCCAAGAGACCCAGTACTTC. This gives the protein CASSLSGGQETQYF.

For the CDR3, the DNA is TGTGCCAGCAGTGAGGAATTGTCAGGGGCGGACACAGATACGCAGTATTTT. As protein: CASSEELSGADTDTQYF. The gene calls are TRBV6-1 and TRBJ2-3; a possible D gene is TRBD1 (6 bases). V lost 3 bases, J lost 2 bases, and 18 bases lay in between. Per germline, CDR1 MNHNS and CDR2 SASEGT. This CDR3 is built from 17 residues.

V gene TRBV18 combines with J gene TRBJ1-6; 9 bases line up with TRBD1. The germline gives CDR1 KGHSH, CDR2 LQKENI. CDR3 length: 14 amino acids. Unmatched junction bases numbered 0, after V lost 3 bases and J lost 6 bases. Here the CDR3 DNA reads TGTGCCAGCTCACCGACAGGGGGTAATTCACCCCTCCACTTT. Protein: CASSPTGGNSPLHF. Based on the CDR3 plus reference TRBV18 and TRBJ1-6, the full variable domain is NAGVMQNPRHLVRRRGQEARLRCSPMKGHSHVYWYRQLPEEGLKFMVYLQKENIIDESGMPKERFSAEFPKEGPSILRIQQVVRGDSAAYFCASSPTGGNSPLHFGNGTRLTVT.

V usage is TRBV5-1 and J usage is TRBJ2-3; a weak D match, TRBD2 (6 bases). Trimming left V 8 bases short and J 2 bases short, with 15 bases between. Germline CDR1 is SGHRS and CDR2 is YFSETQ. The CDR3 has 14 amino acids. CDR3 amino acids: CASVGAGYTDTQYF. Written as DNA, the CDR3 is TGCGCCAGTGTCGGGGCGGGATACACAGATACGCAGTATTTT.

This clone has a handful of counts. This chain uses TRBV28 with TRBJ1-3; TRBD1 matches at 8 bases. The CDR3 spans 16 residues. Germline CDR1 reads MDHEN; CDR2 reads SYDVKM. The V segment lost 2 bases and the J segment 4 bases; nucleotides outside the gene matches: 7. CDR3 in amino acids: CASSLEQGVRGNTIYF. The CDR3 DNA sequence: TGTGCCAGCAGTTTAGAACAGGGGGTGAGAGGAAACACCATATATTTT. Together with reference TRBV28 and TRBJ1-3, the CDR3 gives the full variable domain: DVKVTQSSRYLVKRTGEKVFLECVQDMDHENMFWYRQDPGLGLRLIYFSYDVKMKEKGDIPEGYSVSREKKERFSLILESASTNQTSMYLCASSLEQGVRGNTIYFGEGSWLTVV.

This chain connects TRBV5-1 to TRBJ1-1; D ambiguous. The CDR3 sequence is 17 residues long. V dropped 0 bases and J dropped 1 base, with 16 bases sitting between them. From germline, CDR1 is SGHRS and CDR2 YFSETQ. The CDR3 sequence is CASSLADVVGWNTEAFF. The CDR3 DNA reads TGCGCCAGCAGCTTGGCCGACGTGGTCGGGTGGAACACTGAAGCTTTCTTT. The whole variable domain, filled in from reference TRBV5-1 and TRBJ1-1, reads KAGVTQTPRYLIKTRGQQVTLSCSPISGHRSVSWYQQTPGQGLQFLFEYFSETQRNKGNFPGRFSGRQFSNSRSEMNVSTLELGDSALYLCASSLADVVGWNTEAFFGQGTRLTVV.

The genes are TRBV9 and TRBJ1-1, with TRBD1 matching 10 bases. Per the germline V gene, CDR1 is SGDLS and CDR2 is YYNGEE. CDR3 length equals 13 residues. Trimming cost V 2 bases and J 13 bases; bases outside gene matches: 8. CDR3 coding DNA: TGTGCCAGCAGCGTTACAGGGACAGGGGATTTTTTCTTT. It encodes CASSVTGTGDFFF.

The chain carries TRBV4-1 and TRBJ2-3, with D hard to call. This CDR3 is 14 amino acids long. Germline CDR1 and CDR2: MGHRA and YSYEKL. V was cut by 3 bases and J by 1 base, with 8 bases left in between. The CDR3 loop is CASSHARGTDTQYF. The CDR3 DNA is TGCGCCAGCAGCCACGCCCGAGGCACAGATACGCAGTATTTT.

The V call is TRBV6-1, the J call TRBJ1-2, with 8 bases fitting TRBD1. Trimming took 6 bases from V and 4 from J; bases not matched to a gene: 10. CDR1 is MNHNS, CDR2 SASEGT, per germline. The length of the CDR3 is 15 residues. CDR3 coding DNA: TGTGCCAGCAGGGAAACCGGGACAGGTGTCTATGGCTACACCTTC. Amino acids: CASRETGTGVYGYTF.

The J gene is TRBJ2-2, the V gene TRBV5-6, with D perhaps matching TRBD1 (5 bases). Germline V gene data show CDR1 as SGHDT and CDR2 as YYEEEE. CDR3 size: 16 residues. Trimming cost V 0 bases and J 0 bases, with 9 bases left between them. CDR3 sequence reads: CASSLVGRANTGELFF. The CDR3 DNA follows: TGTGCCAGCAGCTTGGTCGGCAGGGCGAACACCGGGGAGCTGTTTTTT.

The rearrangement joins TRBV29-1 to TRBJ2-3; 7 positions match TRBD2. Germline assignment: CDR1 SQVTM and CDR2 ANQGSEA. The CDR3 is 14 amino acids. V gave up 7 bases and J gave up 1 base; unmatched junction bases: 8. This CDR3 is CSGSWGGRTDTQYF. The CDR3, as DNA: TGCAGCGGCTCGTGGGGGGGACGCACAGATACGCAGTATTTT.

The gene calls are TRBV7-6 and TRBJ1-1, with D hard to call. Germline values: CDR1 SGHVS, CDR2 FNYEAQ. This CDR3 region has 16 residues. V gave up 5 bases and J gave up 0 bases, with 16 bases separating them. The CDR3 DNA sequence: TGTGCCAGCAGCGCCTCTTTCGGACTCATGAACACTGAAGCTTTCTTT. It yields the protein CASSASFGLMNTEAFF.

This clone was recorded only once. The chain is built from TRBV14 and TRBJ2-5; 8 bases are shared with TRBD1. V lost 1 base to trimming and J lost 4 bases; unmatched junction nucleotides: 5. The germline V gene has CDR1 SGHDN and CDR2 FVKESK. The CDR3 consists of 15 residues. CDR3 nucleotides: TGTGCCAGCAGCCAAGGGCAGGGGGCCAGAGAGACCCAGTACTTC. Translation gives CASSQGQGARETQYF.

This chain links TRBV9 with TRBJ1-3, with unresolved D. The V and J ends lost 0 bases and 0 bases respectively, with 7 bases between them. The CDR3 extends over 15 amino acids. Germline assignment: CDR1 SGDLS and CDR2 YYNGEE. The CDR3 DNA reads TGTGCCAGCAGCGTAGGCGCCATCTCTGGAAACACCATATATTTT. Protein product: CASSVGAISGNTIYF.

This chain connects TRBV20-1 to TRBJ1-2, with D tentatively TRBD1 (6 bases). Trimming removed 3 bases from V and 8 bases from J, with 10 bases in between. CDR3 length: 11 residues. Germline CDR1 is DFQATT and CDR2 is SNEGSKA (reference sequence). CDR3 in DNA: TGCAGTGCTAGTACAGGGTGGGGCTACACCTTC. Encoded protein: CSASTGWGYTF.

The chain employs TRBV10-3 and TRBJ2-1; D is undetermined. Trimming stripped 0 bases from V and 6 bases from J, with 9 bases between. CDR3 size: 14 residues. Germline lookup yields CDR1 ENHRY and CDR2 SYGVKD. CDR3: CAISESAEVNEQFF. Here the CDR3 DNA reads TGTGCCATCAGTGAGTCAGCAGAGGTCAATGAGCAGTTCTTC.

The chain has TRBV5-1 and TRBJ2-7; a weak D match, TRBD2 (5 bases). Germline values: CDR1 SGHRS, CDR2 YFSETQ. V lost 0 bases to trimming and J lost 2 bases, with 12 bases between them. This CDR3 spans 15 amino acids. The CDR3 nucleotides read TGCGCCAGCAGCTTGGACGGGATTCGGGCCTACGAGCAGTACTTC. The encoded protein is CASSLDGIRAYEQYF.